Following are 22 T cell receptor beta chains from one sample sequenced in a study of blood T cell repertoires in COVID-19. The repertoire was sequenced with immunoSEQ multiplex PCR; TCRdb's copy has only in-frame clones and lacks some. The data contain about 250,000 clones, around four fifths of them seen just once; the ten biggest clones take up approximately 6%. Input material: peripheral blood. Receptors were obtained from a man older than 75 with acute or convalescent COVID-19.

The gene calls are TRBV28 and TRBJ2-1; 8 bases map to TRBD1. Germline V lookup: CDR1 MDHEN, CDR2 SYDVKM. The CDR3 has 16 amino acids. The junction had 15 bases not matched to a gene; V was cut back by 5 bases and J by 9 bases. The CDR3 DNA follows: TGTGCCAGCAGTCCCAAAGGCAGGGGGCTATGGGGTGAGCAGTTCTTC. Amino acids: CASSPKGRGLWGEQFF.

The V and J genes are TRBV2 and TRBJ1-5, with D tentatively TRBD1 (5 bases). V lost 5 bases to trimming and J lost 1 base, with 6 bases between them. The germline V gene has CDR1 SNHLY and CDR2 FYNNEI. CDR3 length: 13 residues. For the CDR3, the DNA is TGTGCCAGCAGTAGGACAAGCAATCAGCCCCAGCATTTT. Protein sequence: CASSRTSNQPQHF.

The J gene is TRBJ2-7, the V gene TRBV27; 9 bases match TRBD1. J lost 6 bases, V lost 11 bases, and 20 bases had no gene match. Germline V lookup: CDR1 MNHEY, CDR2 SMNVEV (reference sequence). The CDR3 is 16 residues long. Written as DNA, the CDR3 is TGTGCCGCAGCTACTTACTCGGGACAGGGAGTGGGCGAGCAGTACTTC. Protein product: CAAATYSGQGVGEQYF.

The genes are TRBV4-1 and TRBJ2-1; TRBD2 agrees at 11 bases. This CDR3 is built from 17 residues. Unmatched junction bases numbered 9, after V lost 3 bases and J lost 5 bases. Germline V gene data show CDR1 as MGHRA and CDR2 as YSYEKL. The CDR3 here is CASSQPPGLAVNNEQFF. The CDR3 nucleotides are TGCGCCAGCAGCCAGCCCCCGGGACTAGCGGTGAACAATGAGCAGTTCTTC.

The chain recombines TRBV28 with TRBJ2-2; 9 bases align to TRBD1. Germline CDR1 is MDHEN and CDR2 is SYDVKM. V was clipped by 8 bases and J by 7 bases; unmatched bases: 8. The CDR3 contains 14 residues. The CDR3 is CASWGQGVRGELFF. As DNA, the CDR3 is TGTGCCAGCTGGGGACAGGGAGTGCGCGGGGAGCTGTTTTTT.

The chain combines TRBV19 with TRBJ2-1; TRBD1 is a possible D gene (5 bases). The CDR3 contains 15 residues. The V gene's germline CDR1 is LNHDA and CDR2 SQIVND (reference sequence). V was pared by 4 bases and J by 4 bases, with 14 bases between. The CDR3 loop is CASSTRFDSYNEQFF. DNA for the CDR3: TGTGCCAGTAGTACCCGCTTCGACAGTTACAATGAGCAGTTCTTC.

The chain has TRBV27 and TRBJ1-2; 8 bases line up with TRBD1. J gave up 7 bases and V 4 bases, and 11 bases lay outside the gene matches. CDR3 length: 15 residues. Germline CDR1 and CDR2: MNHEY and SMNVEV (reference sequence). The CDR3: CASSSPGTGDRGYTF. The CDR3 nucleotides are TGTGCCAGCAGTTCCCCCGGGACAGGTGATCGTGGCTACACCTTC.

The table lists this clone with a few counts. The V call is TRBV3-1 (or the pseudogene TRBV3-2), the J call TRBJ2-1; D may be TRBD2 (6 bases). V gave up 4 bases and J gave up 8 bases, with 12 bases separating them. The CDR3 runs to 13 residues. The germline V gene has CDR1 LGHDT and CDR2 YNNKEL (reference sequence). CDR3 coding DNA: TGTGCCAGCAGCCCCGGGACTGTCTATGAGCAGTTCTTC. Its protein product is CASSPGTVYEQFF.

This rearrangement joins TRBV10-3 to TRBJ2-1; TRBD2 agrees at 7 bases. Trimming took 2 bases from V and 12 from J; bases not matched to a gene: 7. Per germline, CDR1 ENHRY and CDR2 SYGVKD. CDR3 length: 13 residues. CDR3 coding DNA: TGTGCCATCAGTGAGGCTCAGGGCGGGGGGCAGTTCTTC. Its protein product is CAISEAQGGGQFF.

This clone has just a few counts. The V gene is TRBV29-1, the J gene TRBJ2-7; no firm D call. The length of the CDR3 is 11 residues. Germline V gene sequence: CDR1 SQVTM, CDR2 ANQGSEA. V was shortened by 5 bases and J by 3 bases, with 8 bases between the two germline ends. The CDR3 sequence: CSVTEYYEQYF. The CDR3 bases are TGCAGCGTTACAGAGTACTACGAGCAGTACTTC.

This chain connects TRBV11-2 to TRBJ1-4; D possibly corresponds to TRBD1 (6 bases). CDR1 and CDR2 (germline): SGHAT, FQNNGV. Trimming took 5 bases from V and 4 from J, leaving 11 bases between them. This CDR3 is built from 14 residues. The chain's CDR3 is CASSRGQNNEKLFF. The CDR3, as DNA: TGTGCCAGCAGCCGCGGACAGAATAATGAAAAACTGTTTTTT.

V usage is TRBV5-1 and J usage is TRBJ1-2, with D tentatively TRBD1 (5 bases). This CDR3 is 17 amino acids long. The germline V gene has CDR1 SGHRS and CDR2 YFSETQ. Trimming left V 0 bases short and J 4 bases short, with 19 bases between. Here the CDR3 reads CASSLGGAGSASYGYTF. In nucleotides, the CDR3 is TGCGCCAGCAGCTTGGGTGGGGCAGGGTCCGCATCCTATGGCTACACCTTC.

This clone occurred a few times. The rearrangement links TRBV6-2 or TRBV6-3 to TRBJ2-2; 11 bases map to TRBD2. This CDR3 contains 15 residues. The V gene's germline CDR1 is MNHEY and CDR2 SVGEGT. The ends lost 5 bases at V and 6 bases at J; junction bases unmatched: 5. CDR3 residues: CASSDWTSGSGELFF. The CDR3 bases are TGTGCCAGCAGTGACTGGACTAGCGGGTCCGGGGAGCTGTTTTTT.

The rearrangement uses TRBV4-1 and TRBJ1-5; 7 bases line up with TRBD1. The CDR3 extends over 15 amino acids. In germline, CDR1 is MGHRA, CDR2 YSYEKL. Unmatched junction bases numbered 8, after V lost 3 bases and J lost 6 bases. CDR3 nucleotides: TGCGCCAGCAGCCACGACAGGGTTTCGAGTCAGCCCCAGCATTTT. It translates to CASSHDRVSSQPQHF.

The rearrangement links TRBV6-6 to TRBJ2-7, with 7 positions matching TRBD2. With V trimmed by 2 bases and J by 5 bases, 6 bases remained unmatched. The CDR3 loop spans 14 amino acids. In germline, CDR1 is MNHNY, CDR2 SVGAGI (reference sequence). The CDR3 DNA sequence: TGTGCCAGCAGTTACGGGGGGGAGGACCACGAGCAGTACTTC. This translates into CASSYGGEDHEQYF.

This clone was seen more than once but under ten times. V and J are TRBV2 and TRBJ2-7, with D unclear. Between the trimmed V and J ends, which lost 7 bases and 1 base, there was a span of 8 bases. The CDR3 runs 12 residues. CDR1 and CDR2 (germline): SNHLY, FYNNEI. For the CDR3, the DNA is TGTGCCAGCACCCCACAGTCCTACGAGCAGTACTTC. Translation: CASTPQSYEQYF.

A single count supports this clone. The rearrangement links TRBV6-4 to TRBJ1-2, with 7 bases matching TRBD1. The CDR3 totals 17 residues. Germline-derived CDR1 and CDR2 are MRHNA and SNTAGT. The V gene end was trimmed by 4 bases and the J gene end by 4 bases; junction bases not matched to a gene: 15. DNA of the CDR3: TGTGCCAGCAGTGTACAGTTCGGGCAGGGGGGCGGCTATGGCTACACCTTC. Amino acids: CASSVQFGQGGGYGYTF.

The V call is TRBV27, the J call TRBJ1-1; TRBD1 matches at 7 bases. This CDR3 is 14 amino acids long. Per the germline V gene, CDR1 is MNHEY and CDR2 is SMNVEV (reference sequence). Trimming cost V 6 bases and J 1 base; bases outside gene matches: 5. Here the CDR3 reads CASRKGQTNTEAFF. The CDR3 nucleotides read TGTGCCAGCAGGAAGGGACAGACGAACACTGAAGCTTTCTTT.

The gene calls are TRBV4-2 and TRBJ2-2, with TRBD1 matching over 9 bases. The CDR3 spans 19 residues. The V gene's germline CDR1 is LGHNA and CDR2 YNFKEQ. After removal of 3 bases from V and 1 base from J, the junction contained 12 bases not matched to a gene. DNA of the CDR3: TGTGCCAGCAGCCACGGACAGGGGACTCTAGGGGGGAACACCGGGGAGCTGTTTTTT. It codes for CASSHGQGTLGGNTGELFF.

Note on this clone: A much larger clone lies a single base off, so this may be a read error. Other DNA sequences of this sample code for an identical CDR3. The V call is TRBV3-1 (or the pseudogene TRBV3-2), the J call TRBJ1-6; TRBD1 aligns across 8 bases. The V gene end was trimmed by 3 bases and the J gene end by 7 bases; junction bases not matched to a gene: 2. The germline CDR1 and CDR2 sequences are LGHDT and YNNKEL (reference sequence). The length of the CDR3 is 14 residues. CDR3 sequence (DNA): TGTGCCAGCAGCCAGGGACAGGACAATTCACCCCTCCACTTT. This gives the protein CASSQGQDNSPLHF.

This sequence joins TRBV7-2 and TRBJ2-7; 8 nucleotides line up with TRBD2. The CDR3 runs to 14 residues. Germline CDR1 and CDR2: SGHTA and FQGNSA. Trimming took 3 bases from V and 4 from J; bases not matched to a gene: 5. CDR3 region: CASSFVGGAYEQYF. DNA of the CDR3: TGTGCCAGCAGCTTCGTCGGGGGGGCGTACGAGCAGTACTTC.

This clone occurred once. This chain joins TRBV5-8 and TRBJ1-5; D possibly corresponds to TRBD1 (6 bases). The CDR3 loop spans 15 amino acids. Germline V gene sequence: CDR1 SGHTS, CDR2 YDEGEE. Trimming took off 4 bases at V and 3 bases at J, with 14 bases between the two ends. The CDR3 reads CASSATGAYNQPQHF. CDR3 coding DNA: TGTGCCAGCAGCGCGACAGGCGCCTACAATCAGCCCCAGCATTTT.